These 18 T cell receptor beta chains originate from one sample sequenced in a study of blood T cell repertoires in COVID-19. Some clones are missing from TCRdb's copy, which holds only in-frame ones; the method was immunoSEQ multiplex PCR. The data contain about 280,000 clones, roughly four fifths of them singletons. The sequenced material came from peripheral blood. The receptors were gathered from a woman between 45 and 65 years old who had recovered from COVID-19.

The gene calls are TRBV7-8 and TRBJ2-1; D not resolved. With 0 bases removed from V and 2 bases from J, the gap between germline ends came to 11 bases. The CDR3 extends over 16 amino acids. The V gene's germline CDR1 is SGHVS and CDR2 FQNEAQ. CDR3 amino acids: CASSLAAALTYNEQFF. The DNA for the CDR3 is TGTGCCAGCAGCTTAGCGGCGGCTCTCACCTACAATGAGCAGTTCTTC.

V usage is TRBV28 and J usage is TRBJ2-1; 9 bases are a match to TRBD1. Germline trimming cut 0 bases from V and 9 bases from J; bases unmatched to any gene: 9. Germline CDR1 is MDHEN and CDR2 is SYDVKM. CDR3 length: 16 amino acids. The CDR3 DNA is TGTGCCAGCAGTTTATGGACAGGGGGTGAAGAGGGTGAGCAGTTCTTC. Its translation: CASSLWTGGEEGEQFF.

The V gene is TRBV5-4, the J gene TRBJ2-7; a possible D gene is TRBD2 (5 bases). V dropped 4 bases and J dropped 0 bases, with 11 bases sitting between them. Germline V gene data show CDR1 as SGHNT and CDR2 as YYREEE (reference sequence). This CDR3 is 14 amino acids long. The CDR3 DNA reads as TGTGCCAGCAGCGGGTCGGGGAGCTCCTACGAGCAGTACTTC. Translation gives CASSGSGSSYEQYF.

The CDR3 spells CASRASGGYEQYF. The CDR3 coding sequence is TGTGCCAGCAGGGCTAGCGGGGGCTACGAGCAGTACTTC. The chain joins TRBV27 to TRBJ2-7; 10 bases agree with TRBD2. The CDR3 consists of 13 residues. Trimming cost V 6 bases and J 3 bases; bases outside gene matches: 2. Germline V gene data show CDR1 as MNHEY and CDR2 as SMNVEV (reference sequence).

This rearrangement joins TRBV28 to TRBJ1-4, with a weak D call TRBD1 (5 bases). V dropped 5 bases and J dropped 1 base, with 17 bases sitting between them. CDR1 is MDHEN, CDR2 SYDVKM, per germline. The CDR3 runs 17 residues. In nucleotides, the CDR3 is TGTGCCAGCAGTCCACGGACATATCGGTTAACTAATGAAAAACTGTTTTTT. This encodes CASSPRTYRLTNEKLFF.

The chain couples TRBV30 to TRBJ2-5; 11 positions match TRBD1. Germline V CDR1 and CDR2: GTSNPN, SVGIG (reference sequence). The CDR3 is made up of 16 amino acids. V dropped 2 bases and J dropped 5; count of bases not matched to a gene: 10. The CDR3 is CAWSRGQGALMETQYF. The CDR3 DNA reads TGTGCCTGGAGTAGAGGACAGGGGGCTTTGATGGAGACCCAGTACTTC. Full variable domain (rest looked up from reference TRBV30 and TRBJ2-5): SQTIHQWPATLVQPVGSPLSLECTVEGTSNPNLYWYRQAAGRGLQLLFYSVGIGQISSEVPQNLSASRPQDRQFILSSKKLLLSDSGFYLCAWSRGQGALMETQYFGPGTRLLVL.

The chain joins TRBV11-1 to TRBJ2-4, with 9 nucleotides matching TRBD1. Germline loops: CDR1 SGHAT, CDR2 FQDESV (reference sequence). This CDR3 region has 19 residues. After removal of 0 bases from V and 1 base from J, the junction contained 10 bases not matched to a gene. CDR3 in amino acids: CASSLAPPWTGAAKNIQYF. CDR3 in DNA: TGTGCCAGCAGCTTAGCACCCCCCTGGACAGGGGCGGCCAAAAACATTCAGTACTTC.

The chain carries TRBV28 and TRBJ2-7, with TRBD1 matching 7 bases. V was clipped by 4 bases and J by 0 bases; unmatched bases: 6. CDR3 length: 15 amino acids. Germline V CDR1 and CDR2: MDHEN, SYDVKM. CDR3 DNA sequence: TGTGCCAGCAGTTATCGGGACAGCAGCTCCTACGAGCAGTACTTC. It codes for CASSYRDSSSYEQYF.

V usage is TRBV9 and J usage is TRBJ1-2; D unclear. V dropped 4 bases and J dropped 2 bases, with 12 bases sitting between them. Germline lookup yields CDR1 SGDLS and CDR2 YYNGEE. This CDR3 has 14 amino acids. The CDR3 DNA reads TGTGCCAGCAGCCCAACTACACCCAACTATGGCTACACCTTC. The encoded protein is CASSPTTPNYGYTF.

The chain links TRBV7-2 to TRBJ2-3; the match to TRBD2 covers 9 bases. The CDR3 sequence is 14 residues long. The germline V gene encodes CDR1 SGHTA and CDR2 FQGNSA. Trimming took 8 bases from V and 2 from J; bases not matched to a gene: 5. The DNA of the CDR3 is TGTGCCAGCTCTGCGGGGGGGCCCACAGATACGCAGTATTTT. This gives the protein CASSAGGPTDTQYF.

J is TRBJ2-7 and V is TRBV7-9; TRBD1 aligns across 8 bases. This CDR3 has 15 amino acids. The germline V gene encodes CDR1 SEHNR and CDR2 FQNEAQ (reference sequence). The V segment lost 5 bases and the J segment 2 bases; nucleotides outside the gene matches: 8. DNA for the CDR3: TGTGCCAGCAGCACGGGACAGGCGATCGCCTACGAGCAGTACTTC. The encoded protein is CASSTGQAIAYEQYF.

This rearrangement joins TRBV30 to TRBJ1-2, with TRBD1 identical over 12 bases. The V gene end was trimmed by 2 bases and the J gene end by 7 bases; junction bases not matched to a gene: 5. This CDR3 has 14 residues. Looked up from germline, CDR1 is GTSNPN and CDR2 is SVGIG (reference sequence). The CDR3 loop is CAWSPGQGAGGYTF. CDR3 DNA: TGTGCCTGGAGTCCGGGACAGGGGGCGGGTGGCTACACCTTC.

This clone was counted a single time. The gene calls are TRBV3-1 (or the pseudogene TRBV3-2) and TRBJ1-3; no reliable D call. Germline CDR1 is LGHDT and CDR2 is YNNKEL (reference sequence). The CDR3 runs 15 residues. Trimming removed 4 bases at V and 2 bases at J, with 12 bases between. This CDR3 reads CASSPGIDPGNTIYF. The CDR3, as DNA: TGTGCCAGCAGCCCGGGGATCGACCCTGGAAACACCATATATTTT.

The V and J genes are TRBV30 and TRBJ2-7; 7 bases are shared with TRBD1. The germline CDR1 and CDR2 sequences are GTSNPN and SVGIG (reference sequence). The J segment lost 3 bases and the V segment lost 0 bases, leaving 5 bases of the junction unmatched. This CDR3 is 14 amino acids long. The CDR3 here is CAWSVGGRGYEQYF. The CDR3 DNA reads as TGTGCCTGGAGTGTAGGGGGCAGGGGCTACGAGCAGTACTTC.

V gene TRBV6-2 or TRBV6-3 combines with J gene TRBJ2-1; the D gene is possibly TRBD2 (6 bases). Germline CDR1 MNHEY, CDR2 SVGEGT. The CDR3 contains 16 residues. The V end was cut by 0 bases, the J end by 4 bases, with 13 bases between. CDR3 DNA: TGTGCCAGCAGTTACTCGATACTAGCAGGGTACAATGAGCAGTTCTTC. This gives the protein CASSYSILAGYNEQFF.

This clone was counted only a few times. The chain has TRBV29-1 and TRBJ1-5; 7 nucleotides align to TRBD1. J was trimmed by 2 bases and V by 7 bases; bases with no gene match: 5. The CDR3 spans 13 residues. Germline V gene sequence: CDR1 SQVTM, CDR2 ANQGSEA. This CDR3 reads CSATGDGNQPQHF. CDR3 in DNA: TGCAGCGCCACAGGGGACGGCAATCAGCCCCAGCATTTT.

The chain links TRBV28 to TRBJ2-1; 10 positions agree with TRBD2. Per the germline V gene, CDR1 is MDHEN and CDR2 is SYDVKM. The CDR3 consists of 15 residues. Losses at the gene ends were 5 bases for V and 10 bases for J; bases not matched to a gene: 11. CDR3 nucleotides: TGTGCCAGCAGTCCGCGACTAGCGGGCTTAGGAGAGCAGTTCTTC. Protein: CASSPRLAGLGEQFF.

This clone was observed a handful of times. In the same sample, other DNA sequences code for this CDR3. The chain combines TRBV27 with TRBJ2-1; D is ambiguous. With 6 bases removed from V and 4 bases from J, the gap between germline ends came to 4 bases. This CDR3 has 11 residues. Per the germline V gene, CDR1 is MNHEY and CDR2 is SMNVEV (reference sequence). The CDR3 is CASSLYNEQFF. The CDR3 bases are TGTGCCAGCAGCCTGTACAATGAGCAGTTCTTC.